The source of this T cell receptor (beta chain) is a study of blood T cells in healthy people across ages. A second PCR of 7 to 11 cycles used a sample-barcoded 5' primer and a J-beta primer mix. TCRdb independently ran MiXCR on the 5' RACE reads; one entry per CDR3 protein. This table holds around 1.5 million distinct CDR3 sequences, 30% to 35% found once. The CDR3 is 13 amino acids. The germline CDR1 and CDR2 sequences are SQVTM and ANQGSEA. V lost 6 bases to trimming and J lost 2 bases, with 13 bases between them. In its sample, this clonotype was seen a few times. The V gene is TRBV29-1, the J gene TRBJ1-2; TRBD1 is a possible D gene (5 bases). The sequenced sample consisted of blood. The source of this sequence is a woman in her 30s in good health. The DNA of the CDR3 is TGCAGCGTCACAGAGGGACGGAACTATGGCTACACCTTC. It encodes CSVTEGRNYGYTF.